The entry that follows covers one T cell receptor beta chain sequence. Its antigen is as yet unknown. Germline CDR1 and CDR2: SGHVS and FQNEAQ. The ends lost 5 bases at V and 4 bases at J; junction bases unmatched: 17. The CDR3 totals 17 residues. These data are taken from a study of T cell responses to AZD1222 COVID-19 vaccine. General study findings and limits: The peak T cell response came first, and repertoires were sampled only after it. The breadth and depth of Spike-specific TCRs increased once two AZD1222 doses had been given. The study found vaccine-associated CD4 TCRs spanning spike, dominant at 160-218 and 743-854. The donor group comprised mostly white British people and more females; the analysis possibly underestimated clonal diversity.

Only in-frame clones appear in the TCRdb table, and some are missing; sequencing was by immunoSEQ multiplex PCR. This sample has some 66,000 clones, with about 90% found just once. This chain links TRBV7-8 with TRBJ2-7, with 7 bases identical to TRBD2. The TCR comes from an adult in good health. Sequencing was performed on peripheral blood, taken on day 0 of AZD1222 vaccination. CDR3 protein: CASSPRTARGFFYEQYF. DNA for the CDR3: TGTGCCAGCAGCCCCAGGACTGCGCGGGGGTTCTTTTACGAGCAGTACTTC.